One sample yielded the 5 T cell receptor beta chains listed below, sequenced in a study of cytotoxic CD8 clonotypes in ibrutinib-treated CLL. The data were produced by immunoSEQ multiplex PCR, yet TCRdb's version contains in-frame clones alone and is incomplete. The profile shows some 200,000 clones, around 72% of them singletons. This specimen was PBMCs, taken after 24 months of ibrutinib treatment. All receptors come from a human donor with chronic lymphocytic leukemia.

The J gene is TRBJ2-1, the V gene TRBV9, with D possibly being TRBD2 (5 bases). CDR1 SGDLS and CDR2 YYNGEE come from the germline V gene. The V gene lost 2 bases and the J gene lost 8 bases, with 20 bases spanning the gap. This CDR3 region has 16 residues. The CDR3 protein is CASSVGVQRNGDEQFF. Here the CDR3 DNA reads TGTGCCAGCAGCGTTGGTGTTCAGCGGAATGGAGATGAGCAGTTCTTC.

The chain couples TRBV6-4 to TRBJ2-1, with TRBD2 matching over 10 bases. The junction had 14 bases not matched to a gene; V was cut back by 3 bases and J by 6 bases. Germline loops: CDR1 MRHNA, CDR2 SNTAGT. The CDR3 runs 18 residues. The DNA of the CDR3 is TGTGCCAGCAGTGAACTAGCGGGACCGCCCGATATAACCAATGAGCAGTTCTTC. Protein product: CASSELAGPPDITNEQFF.

The CDR3 spells CAWSIRGRAKNIQYF. The CDR3 DNA reads TGTGCCTGGAGTATCAGGGGGCGGGCCAAAAACATTCAGTACTTC. The gene calls are TRBV30 and TRBJ2-4, with 8 bases identical to TRBD1. The CDR3 is 15 residues long. V was pared by 2 bases and J by 1 base, with 4 bases of the junction left unmatched. CDR1 is GTSNPN, CDR2 SVGIG, per germline (reference sequence).

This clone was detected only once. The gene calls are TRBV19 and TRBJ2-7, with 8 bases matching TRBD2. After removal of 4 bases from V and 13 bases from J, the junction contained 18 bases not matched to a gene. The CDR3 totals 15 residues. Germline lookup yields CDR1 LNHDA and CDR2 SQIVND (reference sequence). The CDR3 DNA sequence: TGTGCCAGTAGTACCCCCCGGGGGGGGCCTAACTCGGTCTACTTC. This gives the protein CASSTPRGGPNSVYF.

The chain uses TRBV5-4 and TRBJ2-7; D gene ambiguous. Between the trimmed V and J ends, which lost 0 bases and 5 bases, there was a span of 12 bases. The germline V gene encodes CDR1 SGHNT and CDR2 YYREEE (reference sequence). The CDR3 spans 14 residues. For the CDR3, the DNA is TGTGCCAGCAGCTTGGTGGCAGGCAGCCACGAGCAGTACTTC. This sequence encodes CASSLVAGSHEQYF. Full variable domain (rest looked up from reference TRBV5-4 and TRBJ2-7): ETGVTQSPTHLIKTRGQQVTLRCSSQSGHNTVSWYQQALGQGPQFIFQYYREEENGRGNFPPRFSGLQFPNYSSELNVNALELDDSALYLCASSLVAGSHEQYFGPGTRLTVT.